This T cell receptor (beta chain) was observed in a study of shared clonotypes between healthy human individuals. Study results and limitations: Expectations were that clonotype sharing among donors would be affected by sequencing depth. Clonotypes shared by all four donors outscored non-shared clonotypes in generation probability.

A note on this clone: Its specificity is unknown. Other DNA sequences within the sample encode an identical CDR3.

The authors' processing: Filtering differed for immunoSEQ, which gave only junction sequences without quality scores. The data were produced by immunoSEQ multiplex PCR, yet TCRdb's version contains in-frame clones alone and is incomplete. V and J calls and clone size are copied from that table; D and trimming were computed from the DNA. Found here are about 2.4 million clones, 80% to 95% of them singletons; the top ten hold 0.36%. Sequences were obtained from naive CD4+ T cells from PBMCs. Subset defined: CD45RA+ positively selected. This clonotype was obtained from a man younger than 35 in good health. Some clones in this sample may be carry-over from other donors' samples.

The CDR3 DNA sequence: TGTGCCAGCAGCTTAGACAGCTATGGCTACACCTTC. Translation: CASSLDSYGYTF. The chain carries TRBV11-2 and TRBJ1-2; D call uncertain. Germline-derived CDR1 and CDR2 are SGHAT and FQNNGV. This CDR3 is built from 12 residues. Deletions cut 0 bases from V and 4 bases from J, with 3 bases between.